These 3 T cell receptor beta chains share one sample of origin, sequenced in a study of cytomegalovirus exposure and HLA in healthy donors. Researchers ran the PCR with 60 Vbeta and 13 Jbeta primers. The protocol was immunoSEQ multiplex PCR, while the TCRdb copy is restricted to in-frame clones and leaves out a portion. The profile shows more than 110,000 clones, around 79% of them singletons. Sequenced material: PBMCs. The receptors derive from a woman aged 45-59 years in good health and CMV-seropositive.

This chain joins TRBV4-3 and TRBJ2-2; TRBD1 matches at 9 bases. There are 16 residues in the CDR3. The V gene end was trimmed by 3 bases and the J gene end by 0 bases; junction bases not matched to a gene: 2. Germline CDR1 is LGHNA and CDR2 is YSLEER. DNA of the CDR3: TGCGCCAGCAGCCATAGACAGGGGGCGAACACCGGGGAGCTGTTTTTT. Amino acids: CASSHRQGANTGELFF.

V gene TRBV7-3 combines with J gene TRBJ2-7, with 8 bases identical to TRBD2. The V gene's germline CDR1 is SGHTA and CDR2 FQGTGA. With V trimmed by 2 bases and J by 0 bases, 3 bases remained unmatched. The CDR3 spans 15 residues. The chain's CDR3 is CASSLGGTSSYEQYF. In nucleotides, the CDR3 is TGTGCCAGCAGCTTAGGGGGGACTAGCTCCTACGAGCAGTACTTC.

This sequence joins TRBV18 and TRBJ2-5, with D perhaps TRBD2 (5 bases). Germline CDR1 reads KGHSH; CDR2 reads LQKENI. The CDR3 consists of 15 residues. V lost 2 bases and J lost 3, with 13 bases in between. The CDR3 region has the DNA TGTGCCAGCTCACCATTCTGGGGAGCGGAAGAGACCCAGTACTTC. This encodes CASSPFWGAEETQYF. Full variable domain (remainder filled in from reference TRBV18 and TRBJ2-5): NAGVMQNPRHLVRRRGQEARLRCSPMKGHSHVYWYRQLPEEGLKFMVYLQKENIIDESGMPKERFSAEFPKEGPSILRIQQVVRGDSAAYFCASSPFWGAEETQYFGPGTRLLVL.